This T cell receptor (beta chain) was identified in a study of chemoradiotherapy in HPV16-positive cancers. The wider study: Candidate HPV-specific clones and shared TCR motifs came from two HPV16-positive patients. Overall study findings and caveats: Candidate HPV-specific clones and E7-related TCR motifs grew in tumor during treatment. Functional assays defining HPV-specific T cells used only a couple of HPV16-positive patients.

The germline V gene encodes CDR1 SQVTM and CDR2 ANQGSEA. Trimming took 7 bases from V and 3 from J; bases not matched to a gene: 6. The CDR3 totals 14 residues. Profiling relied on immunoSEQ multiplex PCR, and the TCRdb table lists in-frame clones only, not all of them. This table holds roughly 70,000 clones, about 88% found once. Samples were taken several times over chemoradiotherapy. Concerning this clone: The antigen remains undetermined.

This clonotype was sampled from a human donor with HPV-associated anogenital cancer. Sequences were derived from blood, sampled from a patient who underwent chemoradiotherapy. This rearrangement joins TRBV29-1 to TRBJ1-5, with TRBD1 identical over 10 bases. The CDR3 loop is CSASTGGLNQPQHF. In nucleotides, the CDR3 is TGCAGCGCTTCGACAGGGGGCCTCAATCAGCCCCAGCATTTT.